Detailed here is one T cell receptor beta chain. Antigen unknown. This table comes from immunoSEQ multiplex PCR, and its TCRdb copy is limited to in-frame clones, with some not included. This table has fewer than 20,000 clones, around 77% appearing once. Unexposed donor CD4+ T cells date from about 2011-2018, before the COVID-19 pandemic. After 10 to 11 days of culture, CD4+ T cells were isolated. This entry belongs to a study of CD4 T cells in relation to SARS-CoV-2 and coronaviruses. Study-wide results and caveats: In roughly 60% of donors, memory CD4+ clonotypes crossrecognized SARS-CoV-2 and at least one common cold coronavirus spike.

The V end lost 6 bases, the J end lost 7 bases, and 16 bases lay between the germline ends. The germline gives CDR1 SGHKS, CDR2 YYEKEE (reference sequence). The CDR3 is made up of 13 amino acids. Sample: CD4+ T cells from PBMCs, cultured in vitro. The chain uses TRBV5-5 and TRBJ1-2, with D hard to call. This clonotype was sampled from a human donor in good health. The CDR3 coding sequence is TGTGCCAGCACCCGGTCGGGCGCGTTTGGCTACACCTTC. Its translation: CASTRSGAFGYTF.